These 5 T cell receptor beta chains share one sample of origin, sequenced in a study of CD4+ T cells in melanoma. Clones were sequenced by immunoSEQ multiplex PCR, and TCRdb holds only the in-frame ones, with some missing. The repertoire holds over 14,000 clones, with approximately 63% as singletons. The sequencing sample was made of cells from a culture (not recorded whether cultured in vitro). Receptor source: a human donor with melanoma.

The genes are TRBV5-4 and TRBJ2-3; 7 nucleotides match TRBD2. The CDR3 sequence is 17 residues long. V lost 4 bases, J lost 2 bases, and 13 bases stayed unmatched. Germline-derived CDR1 and CDR2 are SGHNT and YYREEE (reference sequence). The CDR3 DNA is TGTGCCAGCAGCCAGGCCCGGGGGGACGCCGTCACAGATACGCAGTATTTT. It translates to CASSQARGDAVTDTQYF. Full variable domain (outside the CDR3, taken from reference TRBV5-4 and TRBJ2-3): ETGVTQSPTHLIKTRGQQVTLRCSSQSGHNTVSWYQQALGQGPQFIFQYYREEENGRGNFPPRFSGLQFPNYSSELNVNALELDDSALYLCASSQARGDAVTDTQYFGPGTRLTVL.

This clone has a handful of counts. The chain carries TRBV7-9 and TRBJ1-6; 7 positions agree with TRBD1. V lost 0 bases, J lost 8 bases, and 4 bases stayed unmatched. This CDR3 spans 15 amino acids. Looked up from germline, CDR1 is SEHNR and CDR2 is FQNEAQ (reference sequence). CDR3 sequence (DNA): TGTGCCAGCAGCTTAGCGGCAGGGGGACATTCACCCCTCCACTTT. Its protein is CASSLAAGGHSPLHF.

This clone was counted only a few times. The gene calls are TRBV4-1 and TRBJ1-4; no clear D. Germline V gives CDR1 MGHRA, CDR2 YSYEKL. The CDR3 extends over 13 amino acids. V was pared by 4 bases and J by 4 bases, with 7 bases between. CDR3 region: CASSRSFNEKLFF. For the CDR3, the DNA is TGCGCCAGCAGCCGATCTTTTAATGAAAAACTGTTTTTT.

The CDR3 DNA reads TGTGCCACCTCCAGGTCCACAGATACGCAGTATTTT. It is translated as CATSRSTDTQYF. The chain carries TRBV15 and TRBJ2-3; no clear D. V dropped 8 bases and J dropped 2 bases, with 8 bases sitting between them. Germline values: CDR1 LNHNV, CDR2 YYDKDF (reference sequence). This CDR3 is built from 12 residues.

This clone is a singleton in its sample. The chain employs TRBV7-9 and TRBJ2-5; D remains unclear. CDR3 length: 13 residues. CDR1 is SEHNR and CDR2 is FQNEAQ in the germline V gene (reference sequence). The V and J ends lost 11 bases and 5 bases respectively, with 18 bases between them. CDR3: CAGGRGQGETQYF. The CDR3, as DNA: TGTGCCGGCGGCCGAGGTCAAGGGGAGACCCAGTACTTC.